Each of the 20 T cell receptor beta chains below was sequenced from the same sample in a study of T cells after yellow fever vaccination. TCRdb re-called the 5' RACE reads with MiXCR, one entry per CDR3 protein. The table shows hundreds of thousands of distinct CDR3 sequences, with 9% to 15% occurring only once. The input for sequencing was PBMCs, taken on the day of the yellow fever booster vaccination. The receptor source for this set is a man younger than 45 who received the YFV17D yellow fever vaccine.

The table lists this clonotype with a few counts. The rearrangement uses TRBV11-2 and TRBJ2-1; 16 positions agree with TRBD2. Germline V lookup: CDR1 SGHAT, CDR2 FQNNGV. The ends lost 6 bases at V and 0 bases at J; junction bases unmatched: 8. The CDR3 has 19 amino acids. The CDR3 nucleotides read TGTGCCAGCAGGGGGGGGACTAGCGGGAGGGCCCACTCCTACAATGAGCAGTTCTTC. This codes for CASRGGTSGRAHSYNEQFF.

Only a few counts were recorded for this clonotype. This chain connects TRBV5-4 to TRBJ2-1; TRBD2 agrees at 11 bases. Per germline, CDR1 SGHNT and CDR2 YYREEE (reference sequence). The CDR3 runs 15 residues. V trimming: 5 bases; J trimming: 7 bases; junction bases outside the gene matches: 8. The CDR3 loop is CASSYGLAGPNEQFF. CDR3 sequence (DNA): TGTGCCAGCAGTTATGGACTAGCGGGCCCTAATGAGCAGTTCTTC.

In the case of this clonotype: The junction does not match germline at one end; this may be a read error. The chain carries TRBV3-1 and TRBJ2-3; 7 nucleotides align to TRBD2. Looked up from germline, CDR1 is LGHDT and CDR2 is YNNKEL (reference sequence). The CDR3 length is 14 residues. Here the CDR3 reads CASSQGAAASGNIF. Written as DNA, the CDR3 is TGTGCCAGCAGCCAAGGTGCCGCGGCTAGCGGAAATATTTTT.

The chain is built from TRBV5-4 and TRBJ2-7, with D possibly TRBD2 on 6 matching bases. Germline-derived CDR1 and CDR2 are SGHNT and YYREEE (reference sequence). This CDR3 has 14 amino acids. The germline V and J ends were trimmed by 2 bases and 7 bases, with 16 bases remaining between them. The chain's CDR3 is CASSFGTRFEEQYF. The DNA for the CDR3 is TGTGCCAGCAGCTTCGGGACTCGTTTTGAGGAGCAGTACTTC.

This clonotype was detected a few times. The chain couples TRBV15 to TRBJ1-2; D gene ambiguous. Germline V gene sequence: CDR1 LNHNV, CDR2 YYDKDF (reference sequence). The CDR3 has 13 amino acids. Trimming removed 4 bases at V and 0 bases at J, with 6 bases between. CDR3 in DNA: TGTGCCACCAGCATGGCTACTAACTATGGCTACACCTTC. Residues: CATSMATNYGYTF. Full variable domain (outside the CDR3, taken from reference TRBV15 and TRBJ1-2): DAMVIQNPRYQVTQFGKPVTLSCSQTLNHNVMYWYQQKSSQAPKLLFHYYDKDFNNEADTPDNFQSRRPNTSFCFLDIRSPGLGDTAMYLCATSMATNYGYTFGSGTRLTVV.

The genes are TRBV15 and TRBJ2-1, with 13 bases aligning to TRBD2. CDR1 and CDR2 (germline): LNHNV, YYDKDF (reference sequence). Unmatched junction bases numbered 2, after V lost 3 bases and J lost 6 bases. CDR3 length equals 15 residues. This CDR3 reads CATSRWTSGSNEQFF. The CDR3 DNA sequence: TGTGCCACCAGCAGGTGGACTAGCGGGAGCAATGAGCAGTTCTTC.

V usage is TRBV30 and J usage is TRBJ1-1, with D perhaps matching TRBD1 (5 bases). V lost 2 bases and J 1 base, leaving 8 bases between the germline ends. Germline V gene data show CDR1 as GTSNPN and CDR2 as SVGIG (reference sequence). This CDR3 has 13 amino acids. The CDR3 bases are TGTGCCTGGAGTAAGGGGACGAACACTGAAGCTTTCTTT. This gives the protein CAWSKGTNTEAFF.

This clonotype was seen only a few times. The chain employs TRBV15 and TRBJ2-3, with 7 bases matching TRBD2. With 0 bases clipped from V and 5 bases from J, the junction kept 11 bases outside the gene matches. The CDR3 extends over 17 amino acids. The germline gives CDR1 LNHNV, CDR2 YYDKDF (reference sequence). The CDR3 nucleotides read TGTGCCACCAGCAGAGATTACGCGGGAGATATAGGAGATACGCAGTATTTT. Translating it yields CATSRDYAGDIGDTQYF.

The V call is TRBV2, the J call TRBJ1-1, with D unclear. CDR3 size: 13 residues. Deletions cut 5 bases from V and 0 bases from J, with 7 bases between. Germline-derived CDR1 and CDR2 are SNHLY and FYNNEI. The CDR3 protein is CASSPQVNTEAFF. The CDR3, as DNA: TGTGCCAGCAGTCCTCAGGTGAACACTGAAGCTTTCTTT.

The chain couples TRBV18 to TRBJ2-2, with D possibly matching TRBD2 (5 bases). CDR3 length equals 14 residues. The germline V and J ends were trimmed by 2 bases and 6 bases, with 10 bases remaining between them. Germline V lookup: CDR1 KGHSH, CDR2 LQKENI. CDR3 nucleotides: TGTGCCAGCTCACCAGGAGAGGGCGCCGGGGAGCTGTTTTTT. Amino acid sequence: CASSPGEGAGELFF.

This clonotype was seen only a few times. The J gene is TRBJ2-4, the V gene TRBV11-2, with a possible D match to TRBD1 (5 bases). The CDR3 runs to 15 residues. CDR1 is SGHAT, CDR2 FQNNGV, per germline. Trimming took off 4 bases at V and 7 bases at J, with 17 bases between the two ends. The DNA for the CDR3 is TGTGCCAGCAGCTCCCGGCCCGAACAGGCGAACATTCAGTACTTC. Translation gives CASSSRPEQANIQYF. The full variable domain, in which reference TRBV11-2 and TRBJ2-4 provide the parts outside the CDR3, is EAGVAQSPRYKIIEKRQSVAFWCNPISGHATLYWYQQILGQGPKLLIQFQNNGVVDDSQLPKDRFSAERLKGVDSTLKIQPAKLEDSAVYLCASSSRPEQANIQYFGAGTRLSVL.

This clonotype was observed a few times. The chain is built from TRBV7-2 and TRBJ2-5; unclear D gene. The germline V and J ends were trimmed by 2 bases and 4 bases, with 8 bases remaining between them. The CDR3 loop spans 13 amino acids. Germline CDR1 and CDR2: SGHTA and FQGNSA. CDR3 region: CASSLNYLETQYF. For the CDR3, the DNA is TGTGCCAGCAGCTTAAACTACCTAGAGACCCAGTACTTC.

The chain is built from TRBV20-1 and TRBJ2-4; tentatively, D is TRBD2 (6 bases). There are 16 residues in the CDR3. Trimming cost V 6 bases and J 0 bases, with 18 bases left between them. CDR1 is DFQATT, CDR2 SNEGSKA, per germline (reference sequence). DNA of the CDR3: TGCAGTGCCCTATTAGCGGAGACACTAGCCAAAAACATTCAGTACTTC. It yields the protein CSALLAETLAKNIQYF.

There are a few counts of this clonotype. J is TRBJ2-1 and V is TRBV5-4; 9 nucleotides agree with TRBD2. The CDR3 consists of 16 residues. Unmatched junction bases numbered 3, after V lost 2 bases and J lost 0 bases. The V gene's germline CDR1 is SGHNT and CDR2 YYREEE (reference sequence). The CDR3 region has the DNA TGTGCCAGCAGCTTAGGACTAGCGCCCTCCTACAATGAGCAGTTCTTC. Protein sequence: CASSLGLAPSYNEQFF.

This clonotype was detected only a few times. CDR3 sequence reads: CASSSPGGNTIYF. CDR3 DNA sequence: TGTGCCAGCAGCTCACCCGGTGGAAACACCATATATTTT. The V gene is TRBV12-3 or TRBV12-4, the J gene TRBJ1-3; D remains ambiguous. This CDR3 region has 13 residues. The V and J ends lost 6 bases and 3 bases respectively, with 9 bases between them.

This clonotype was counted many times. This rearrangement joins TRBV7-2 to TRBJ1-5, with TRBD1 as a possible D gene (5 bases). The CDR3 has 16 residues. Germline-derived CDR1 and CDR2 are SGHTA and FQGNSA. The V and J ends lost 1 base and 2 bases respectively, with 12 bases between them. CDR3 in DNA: TGTGCCAGCAGCTTAGGGCAGGGTAGGGGCAATCAGCCCCAGCATTTT. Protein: CASSLGQGRGNQPQHF.

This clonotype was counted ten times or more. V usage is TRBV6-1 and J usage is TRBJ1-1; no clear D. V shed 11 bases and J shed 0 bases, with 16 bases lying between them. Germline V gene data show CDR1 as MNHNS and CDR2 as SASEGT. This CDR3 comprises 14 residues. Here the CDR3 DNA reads TGTGCCGTCAGACGAGGGCAAATGAACACTGAAGCTTTCTTT. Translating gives CAVRRGQMNTEAFF.

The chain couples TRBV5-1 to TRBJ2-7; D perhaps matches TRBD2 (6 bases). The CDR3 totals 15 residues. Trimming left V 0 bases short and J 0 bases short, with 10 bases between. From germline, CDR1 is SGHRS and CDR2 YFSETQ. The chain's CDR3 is CASSLGGGISYEQYF. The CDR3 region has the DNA TGCGCCAGCAGCTTGGGCGGCGGGATCTCCTACGAGCAGTACTTC.

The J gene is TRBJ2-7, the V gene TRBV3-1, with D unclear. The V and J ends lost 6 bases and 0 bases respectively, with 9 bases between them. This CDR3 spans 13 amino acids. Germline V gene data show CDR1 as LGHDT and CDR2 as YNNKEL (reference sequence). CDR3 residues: CASRWGSSYEQYF. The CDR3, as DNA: TGTGCCAGCAGGTGGGGAAGCTCCTACGAGCAGTACTTC.

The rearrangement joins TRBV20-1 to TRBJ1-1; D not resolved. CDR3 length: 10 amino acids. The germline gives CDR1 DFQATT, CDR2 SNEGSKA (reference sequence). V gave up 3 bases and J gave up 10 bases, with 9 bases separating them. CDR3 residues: CSAREGAAFF. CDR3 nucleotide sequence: TGCAGTGCTAGGGAGGGTGCAGCTTTCTTT.